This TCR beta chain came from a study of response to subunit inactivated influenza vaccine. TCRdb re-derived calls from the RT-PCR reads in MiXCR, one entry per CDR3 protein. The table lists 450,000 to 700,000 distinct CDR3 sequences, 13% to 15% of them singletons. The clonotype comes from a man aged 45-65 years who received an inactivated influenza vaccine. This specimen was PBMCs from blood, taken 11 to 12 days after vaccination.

This CDR3 reads CASSSLFRGAPYEQYF. CDR3 in DNA: TGTGCCAGCAGTAGTCTTTTCCGGGGGGCCCCCTACGAGCAGTACTTC. The chain links TRBV27 to TRBJ2-7; the D gene is possibly TRBD2 (7 bases). The CDR3 sequence is 16 residues long. Trimming removed 5 bases from V and 2 bases from J, with 19 bases in between. In germline, CDR1 is MNHEY, CDR2 SMNVEV (reference sequence).